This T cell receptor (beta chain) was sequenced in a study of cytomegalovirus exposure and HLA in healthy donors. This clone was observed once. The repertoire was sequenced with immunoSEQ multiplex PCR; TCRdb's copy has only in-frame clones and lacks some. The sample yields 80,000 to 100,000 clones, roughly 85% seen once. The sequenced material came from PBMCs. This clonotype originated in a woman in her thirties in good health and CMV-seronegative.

The CDR3 bases are TGTGCCATCAGTGGGGGCGGCGCGAACACCGGGGAGCTGTTTTTT. This sequence encodes CAISGGGANTGELFF. The chain couples TRBV10-3 to TRBJ2-2; possibly TRBD1 for D (5 bases). CDR3 length: 15 amino acids. The germline gives CDR1 ENHRY, CDR2 SYGVKD. With 4 bases removed from V and 0 bases from J, the gap between germline ends came to 9 bases.